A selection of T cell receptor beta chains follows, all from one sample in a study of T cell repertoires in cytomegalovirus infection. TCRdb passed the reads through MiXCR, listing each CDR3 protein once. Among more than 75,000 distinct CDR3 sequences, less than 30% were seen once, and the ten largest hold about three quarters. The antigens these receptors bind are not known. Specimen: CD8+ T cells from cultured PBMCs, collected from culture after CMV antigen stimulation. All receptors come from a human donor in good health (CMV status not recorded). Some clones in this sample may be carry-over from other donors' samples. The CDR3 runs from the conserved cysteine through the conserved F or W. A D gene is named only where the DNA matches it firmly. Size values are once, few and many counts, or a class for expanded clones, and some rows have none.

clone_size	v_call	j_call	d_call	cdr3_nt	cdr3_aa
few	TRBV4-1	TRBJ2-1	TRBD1	TGCGCCAGCAGCCTCCTTTGGGCAGGGGGCAGCTCCTACAATGAGCAGTTCTTC	CASSLLWAGGSSYNEQFF
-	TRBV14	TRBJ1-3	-	TGTGCCAGCAGCCCCCCCGGGGGAAACACCATATATTTT	CASSPPGGNTIYF
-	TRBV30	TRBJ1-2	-	TGTGCCTGGAGCGCCGAACCCTCCGGCTATGGCTACACCTTC	CAWSAEPSGYGYTF
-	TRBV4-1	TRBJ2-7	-	TGCGCCAGCAGCCGAGACCGAGGATCAACCTACGAGCAGTACTTC	CASSRDRGSTYEQYF
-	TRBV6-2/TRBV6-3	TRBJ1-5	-	TGTGCCAGCAGTTACCCCCCGGGGAGGTCCAATCAGCCCCAGCATTTT	CASSYPPGRSNQPQHF
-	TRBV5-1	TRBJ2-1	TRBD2	TGCGCCAGCAGCTTGGGGACTAGCGTAAATGAGCAGTTCTTC	CASSLGTSVNEQFF
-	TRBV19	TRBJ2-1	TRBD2	TGTGCCAGTAGGTTGGGGACTAGCGGGTACAATGAGCAGTTCTTC	CASRLGTSGYNEQFF
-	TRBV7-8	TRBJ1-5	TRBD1	TGTGCCAGCAGCTTAGGGACACAGGGGTTTCGAAATCAGCCCCAGCATTTT	CASSLGTQGFRNQPQHF
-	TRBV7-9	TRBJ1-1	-	TGTGCCAGCAGCTCCCACGGACAGCCTGCTGAAGCTTTCTTT	CASSSHGQPAEAFF
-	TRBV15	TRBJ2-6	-	TGTGCCACCAGCAGAGACGCGGGGACTGGGGCCAACGTCCTGACTTTC	CATSRDAGTGANVLTF
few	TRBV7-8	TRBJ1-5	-	TGTGCCAGCAGCTTAGTAGGGAATAGCAATCAGCCCCAGCATTTT	CASSLVGNSNQPQHF
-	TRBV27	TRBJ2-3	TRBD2	TGTGCCAGCAACCTACTAGCGGGGGTCACAGATACGCAGTATTTT	CASNLLAGVTDTQYF
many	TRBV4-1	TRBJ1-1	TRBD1	TGCGCCAGCAGCCAGACGAGACAGGGGGGCACTGAAGCTTTCTTT	CASSQTRQGGTEAFF
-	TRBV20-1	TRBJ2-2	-	TGCAGTTCTAGCCGAGCGAACACCGGGGAGCTGTTTTTT	CSSSRANTGELFF
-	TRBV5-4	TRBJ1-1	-	TGTGCCAGCAGCGCCATTGTGAACACTGAAGCTTTCTTT	CASSAIVNTEAFF
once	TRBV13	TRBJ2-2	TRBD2	TGTGCCAGCAGCACCTCGACTAGCGGGGGGGCGAACACCGGGGAGCTGTTTTTT	CASSTSTSGGANTGELFF
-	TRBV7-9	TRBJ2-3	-	TGTGCCAGCAGCATCTTCACAGATACGCAGTATTTT	CASSIFTDTQYF
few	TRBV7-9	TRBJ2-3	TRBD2	TGTGCCAGCAGCTACACTAGCGGGAGCACAGATACGCAGTATTTT	CASSYTSGSTDTQYF
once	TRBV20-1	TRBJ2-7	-	TGCAGTGCTAGGTCATCTGAGAACGACTACGAGCAGTACTTC	CSARSSENDYEQYF
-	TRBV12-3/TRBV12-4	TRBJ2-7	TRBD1	TGTGCCAGCAGCGCCGCGACAGGGTACGAGCAGTACTTC	CASSAATGYEQYF
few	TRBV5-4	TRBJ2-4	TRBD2	TGTGCCAGCAGCTGGACTAGCGGGGGGGCTGGCATTCAGTACTTC	CASSWTSGGAGIQYF
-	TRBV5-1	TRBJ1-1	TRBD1	TGCGCCAGCGCCCAGGGGGCGAACACTGAAGCTTTCTTT	CASAQGANTEAFF
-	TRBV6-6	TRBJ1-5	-	TGTGCCAGCAGCCCTCTCCCCGCGGGCAATCAGCCCCAGCATTTT	CASSPLPAGNQPQHF
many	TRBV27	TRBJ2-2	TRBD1	TGTGCCAGCAGTCTATTCACAGGGGGCGGGATCGGGGAGCTGTTTTTT	CASSLFTGGGIGELFF
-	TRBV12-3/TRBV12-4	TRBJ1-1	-	TGTGCCAGCAGTCCTCTTAATACCGGGAACACTGAAGCTTTCTTT	CASSPLNTGNTEAFF
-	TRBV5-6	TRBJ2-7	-	TGTGCCAGCAGATCGATCCGGGACTCCGAGCAGTACTTC	CASRSIRDSEQYF
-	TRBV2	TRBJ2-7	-	TGTGCCAGCAGTGGACAGGCCTACGAGCAGTACTTC	CASSGQAYEQYF
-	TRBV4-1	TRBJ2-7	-	TGCGCCAGCAGCCAAGTAGTAGGGTGGGACGAGCAGTACTTC	CASSQVVGWDEQYF
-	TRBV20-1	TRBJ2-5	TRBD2	TGCAGTGCTAGTCCCCTTTCCCTAGCGGGGGAAGAGACCCAGTACTTC	CSASPLSLAGEETQYF
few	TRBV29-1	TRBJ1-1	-	TGCAGCGTTTTCCCCCCCGCAGGGGCGACTGAAGCTTTCTTT	CSVFPPAGATEAFF
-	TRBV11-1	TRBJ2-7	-	TGTGCCAGCAGCGACCACTCCTACGAGCAGTACTTC	CASSDHSYEQYF
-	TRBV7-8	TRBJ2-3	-	TGTGCCAGCAGCTTTGCCGCGGATACGCAGTATTTT	CASSFAADTQYF
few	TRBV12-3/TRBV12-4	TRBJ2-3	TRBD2	TGTGCCAGCAGTTTACGCAGTCAACTAGCGGGGGCGGGCACAGATACGCAGTATTTT	CASSLRSQLAGAGTDTQYF
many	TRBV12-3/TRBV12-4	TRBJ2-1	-	TGTGCCAGCAGAAGACTAGTAGGTGAGCAGTTCTTC	CASRRLVGEQFF
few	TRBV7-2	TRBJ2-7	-	TGTGCCAGCAGCCCAGCGCCAAACCACGAGCAGTACTTC	CASSPAPNHEQYF
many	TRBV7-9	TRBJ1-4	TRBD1	TGTGCCAGCAAGGGGGGGGACAGAAATGAAAAACTGTTTTTT	CASKGGDRNEKLFF
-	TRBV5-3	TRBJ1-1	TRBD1	TGTGCCAGCAGCCGGACAGGGCTCAACACTGAAACTTTCTTT	CASSRTGLNTETFF
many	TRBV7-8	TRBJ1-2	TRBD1	TGTGCCAGCAGCTCACTAGCCGCAGGGGGCTGGGATGGCTACACCTTC	CASSSLAAGGWDGYTF
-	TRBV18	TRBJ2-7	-	TGTGCCAGCTCACAAGGGACACGCTCCTACGAGCAGTACTTC	CASSQGTRSYEQYF
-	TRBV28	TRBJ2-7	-	TGTGCCAGCAGTTTCACGGCCGGGGGCAACGAGCAGTACTTC	CASSFTAGGNEQYF
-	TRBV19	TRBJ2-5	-	TGTGCCAGTAGTATGGAGGGGGTAGAGACCCAGTACTTC	CASSMEGVETQYF
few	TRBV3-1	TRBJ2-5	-	TGTGCCAGCAGCCAAGATTTAGAAGGGGAGACCCAGTACTTC	CASSQDLEGETQYF
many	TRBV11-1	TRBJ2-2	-	TGTGCCAGCAGCTTACAGGGTTTGGGCGGGGAGCTGTTTTTT	CASSLQGLGGELFF
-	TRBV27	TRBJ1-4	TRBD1	TGTGCCAGCAGTAGACAGGGACCGAATGAAAAACTGTTTTTT	CASSRQGPNEKLFF
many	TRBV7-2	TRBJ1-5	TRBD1	TGTGCCAGCAGCTATCAGGGGGGCGGCAATCAGCCCCAGCATTTT	CASSYQGGGNQPQHF
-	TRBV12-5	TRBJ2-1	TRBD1	TGTGCTAGTGGTTTGACTTTGACAGGGGGGGATGAGCAGTTCTTC	CASGLTLTGGDEQFF
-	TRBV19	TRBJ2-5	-	TGTGCCAGTAGCTGGGAGCGCCGCCTTCACTTC	CASSWERRLHF
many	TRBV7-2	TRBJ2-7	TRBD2	TGTGCCAGCAGCCCAATTCGACTAGCGGACAACTACGAGCAGTACTTC	CASSPIRLADNYEQYF
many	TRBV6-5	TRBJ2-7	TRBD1	TGTGCCAGCAGCCTCCTAACAAGACAGGGTCTTCCCTACGAGCAGTACTTC	CASSLLTRQGLPYEQYF
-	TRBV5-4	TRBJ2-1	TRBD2	TGTGCCAGCAGAATTAGCGGGGGGGGTTACAATGAGCAGTTCTTC	CASRISGGGYNEQFF
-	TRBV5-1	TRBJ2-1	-	TGCGCCAGCAGCTTGGGGCACCCATACAATGAGCAGTTCTTC	CASSLGHPYNEQFF
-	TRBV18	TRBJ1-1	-	TGTGCCAGCTCACCACCTATAAACACTGAAGCTTTCTTT	CASSPPINTEAFF